The following is a T cell receptor (beta chain) sequence with its context. The entry originates in a study of control samples from healthy donors and cancer patients. Germline V gene lookup returns CDR1 SGHTA and CDR2 FQGNSA. Trimming took off 7 bases at V and 6 bases at J, with 13 bases between the two ends. This CDR3 region has 13 residues. This table comes from immunoSEQ multiplex PCR, and its TCRdb copy is limited to in-frame clones, with some not included. Of roughly 18,000 clones in the sample, roughly 80% were seen once. The clonotype comes from a woman in her 70s with lung cancer. The gene calls are TRBV7-2 and TRBJ1-5; the D gene is possibly TRBD1 (5 bases). The specimen sequenced was PBMCs. The CDR3 loop is CASNTGAGQPQHF. CDR3 nucleotide sequence: TGTGCCAGCAACACAGGAGCGGGTCAGCCCCAGCATTTT.